Described below is a single T cell receptor beta chain sequence and its context. The data belong to a study of blood T cell repertoires in COVID-19. Across the whole study: T cells, B-cell-depleted T cells, or PBMCs supplied cDNA or gDNA.

The germline V gene has CDR1 MGHRA and CDR2 YSYEKL. This CDR3 comprises 17 residues. The V end lost 1 base, the J end lost 2 bases, and 15 bases lay between the germline ends. As processed by the authors: Reference gene primers were amplified, and this amplification served to estimate nucleated cell counts. Profiling relied on immunoSEQ multiplex PCR, and the TCRdb table lists in-frame clones only, not all of them. For V, J and clone size, that table is used; D and trimming come from the DNA. Here the sample spans around 200,000 clones, 86% being singletons. Cohort allocation depended upon clinical history that participants reported.

The V and J genes are TRBV4-1 and TRBJ2-1, with a possible D match to TRBD2 (5 bases). This TCR was sampled from a middle-aged man with acute COVID-19. The sample consisted of PBMCs or T cells enriched from blood (not recorded which). The CDR3 region is CASSQVRLAGAYNEQFF. CDR3 in DNA: TGCGCCAGCAGCCAAGTCAGACTTGCCGGGGCCTACAATGAGCAGTTCTTC.